Given below is one T cell receptor beta chain in context. These data are taken from a study of shared T cell receptors in the human thymus. Sequencing was performed with immunoSEQ multiplex PCR; in TCRdb, only in-frame clones are kept and a portion is missing. The data contain approximately 760,000 clones, 70% to 90% of them seen just once; the ten biggest clones take up roughly 0.01%. Germline V gene sequence: CDR1 SGDLS, CDR2 YYNGEE. Deletions cut 3 bases from V and 6 bases from J, with 12 bases between. CDR3 length: 13 residues. This same sample was also part of a study on human thymus T cells.

This chain connects TRBV9 to TRBJ1-2, with D perhaps matching TRBD1 (6 bases). This clonotype originated in a girl under three years old with a congenital heart defect. Sequencing input: thymocytes. This chain's CDR3 is CASSAKQGHGYTF. The DNA for the CDR3 is TGTGCCAGCAGCGCAAAACAGGGTCATGGCTACACCTTC.